This T cell receptor (beta chain) was documented in a study of blood T cell repertoires in COVID-19. Study summary: The United States, Italy and Spain were the sources of the acute and convalescent COVID-19 samples. The analysed material was cDNA or gDNA that came from T cells, B-cell-depleted T cells, or PBMCs.

Original methodology: Reference gene primer amplification in the assay estimated nucleated cell counts. The protocol was immunoSEQ multiplex PCR, while the TCRdb copy is restricted to in-frame clones and leaves out a portion. V, J and clone size were drawn from that table, and D and trimming were deduced from the DNA. There are approximately 250,000 clones in the sample; over 70% occur only once, and around 7.8% lies in the top ten. This clone was recorded only once. The ends lost 5 bases at V and 4 bases at J; junction bases unmatched: 6. The CDR3 totals 17 residues. Germline V gives CDR1 SGHAT, CDR2 FQNNGV.

The TCR originated in a human donor in a cohort sampled during active COVID-19. The chain uses TRBV11-2 and TRBJ2-3; TRBD2 agrees at 16 bases. Sequenced sample: peripheral blood. As DNA, the CDR3 is TGTGCCAGCAGCCCGGGACTAGCGGGGGGGCCCGCAGATACGCAGTATTTT. Translation gives CASSPGLAGGPADTQYF.